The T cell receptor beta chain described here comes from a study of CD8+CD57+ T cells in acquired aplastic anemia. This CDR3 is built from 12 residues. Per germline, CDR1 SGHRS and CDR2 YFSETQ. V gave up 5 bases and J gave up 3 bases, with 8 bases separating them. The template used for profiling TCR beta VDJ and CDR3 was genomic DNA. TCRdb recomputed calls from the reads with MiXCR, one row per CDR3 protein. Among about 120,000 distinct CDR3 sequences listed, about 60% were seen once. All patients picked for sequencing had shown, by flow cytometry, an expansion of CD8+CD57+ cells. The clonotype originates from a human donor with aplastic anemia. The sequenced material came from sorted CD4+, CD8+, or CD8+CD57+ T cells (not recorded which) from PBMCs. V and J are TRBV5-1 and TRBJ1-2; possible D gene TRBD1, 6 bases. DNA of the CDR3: TGCGCCAGCAGGCCAGGGGACTATGGCTACACCTTC. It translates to CASRPGDYGYTF.